What follows are 30 T cell receptor beta chains derived from one specimen sequenced in a study of shared clonotypes between healthy human individuals. TCRdb's table, derived via immunoSEQ multiplex PCR, lists solely in-frame clones and lacks some. The sample consists of millions of clones, approximately 92% of them appearing once. Material for sequencing was naive CD4+ T cells sorted from blood. Subset reported: CD45RA+ positively selected. These receptors all stem from a young man in good health.

This chain uses TRBV11-2 with TRBJ1-1; unclear D gene. The CDR3 consists of 13 residues. Germline CDR1 SGHAT, CDR2 FQNNGV. Trimming cost V 5 bases and J 5 bases, with 12 bases left between them. The CDR3 region is CASSRATATEAFF. CDR3 in DNA: TGTGCCAGCAGCCGGGCCACCGCGACTGAAGCTTTCTTT.

The count of this clone is one. The chain links TRBV6-1 to TRBJ1-2, with no clear D. There are 11 residues in the CDR3. The V gene lost 8 bases and the J gene lost 1 base, with 5 bases spanning the gap. Germline CDR1 is MNHNS and CDR2 is SASEGT. In nucleotides, the CDR3 is TGTGCCAGCGGGGTTAACTATGGCTACACCTTC. Its protein is CASGVNYGYTF.

The V gene is TRBV2, the J gene TRBJ2-2, with 12 bases that match TRBD1. This CDR3 comprises 15 residues. CDR1 and CDR2 from the germline V gene are SNHLY and FYNNEI. V lost 7 bases and J lost 4; bases outside the gene matches: 4. CDR3 protein: CASIMGQGATGELFF. As DNA, the CDR3 is TGTGCCAGCATCATGGGACAGGGGGCCACCGGGGAGCTGTTTTTT.

V gene TRBV6-4 combines with J gene TRBJ2-1; 8 nucleotides line up with TRBD2. V was clipped by 4 bases and J by 0 bases; unmatched bases: 2. The germline CDR1 and CDR2 sequences are MRHNA and SNTAGT. This CDR3 spans 15 amino acids. In nucleotides, the CDR3 is TGTGCCAGCAGTGGTGGGACTAGCTCCTACAATGAGCAGTTCTTC. It codes for CASSGGTSSYNEQFF.

This clone occurred once. This chain connects TRBV15 to TRBJ2-1; D may be TRBD1 (6 bases). This CDR3 has 14 amino acids. The germline V gene encodes CDR1 LNHNV and CDR2 YYDKDF (reference sequence). Trimming shortened V by 8 bases and J by 4 bases, and 15 bases separated the two germline ends. The CDR3 protein is CATVPGQEYNEQFF. CDR3 DNA sequence: TGTGCCACCGTTCCGGGACAAGAATACAATGAGCAGTTCTTC.

This clone was observed a single time. The rearrangement uses TRBV10-3 and TRBJ2-7; TRBD2 aligns across 10 bases. The CDR3 runs to 16 residues. The V gene end was trimmed by 4 bases and the J gene end by 2 bases; junction bases not matched to a gene: 8. The germline CDR1 and CDR2 sequences are ENHRY and SYGVKD. CDR3 DNA sequence: TGTGCCATCAGTGGATCAAGCGGGAGGGCCCCCTACGAGCAGTACTTC. This translates into CAISGSSGRAPYEQYF.

This clone was counted once. The CDR3 bases are TGTGCCAGCAGGGGGGACAGGGGGCGCACAGATACGCAGTATTTT. Protein sequence: CASRGDRGRTDTQYF. V is TRBV2 and J is TRBJ2-3; TRBD1 matches at 12 bases. The germline CDR1 and CDR2 sequences are SNHLY and FYNNEI. J was trimmed by 1 base and V by 6 bases; bases with no gene match: 2. There are 15 residues in the CDR3.

J is TRBJ2-5 and V is TRBV5-1, with D possibly being TRBD2 (6 bases). The CDR3 is 14 residues long. Per the germline V gene, CDR1 is SGHRS and CDR2 is YFSETQ. V lost 4 bases, J lost 3 bases, and 13 bases lay in between. This CDR3 reads CASSVDYPEETQYF. CDR3 sequence (DNA): TGCGCCAGCAGCGTGGACTACCCAGAAGAGACCCAGTACTTC.

V is TRBV5-3 and J is TRBJ2-7, with 7 bases identical to TRBD2. TRBV5-3 is designated an ORF whose function remains uncertain. The CDR3 spans 14 residues. With V trimmed by 2 bases and J by 4 bases, 6 bases remained unmatched. The CDR3 region is CARSLREARYEQYF. The DNA of the CDR3 is TGTGCCAGAAGCTTACGGGAGGCGAGGTACGAGCAGTACTTC.

The chain uses TRBV5-4 and TRBJ2-5; 7 bases agree with TRBD2. This CDR3 contains 15 residues. Germline-derived CDR1 and CDR2 are SGHNT and YYREEE (reference sequence). The ends lost 0 bases at V and 5 bases at J; junction bases unmatched: 7. CDR3 sequence reads: CASSLGLASMETQYF. DNA of the CDR3: TGTGCCAGCAGCTTGGGACTAGCAAGCATGGAGACCCAGTACTTC. Supplemented by reference TRBV5-4 and TRBJ2-5, the full variable domain reads ETGVTQSPTHLIKTRGQQVTLRCSSQSGHNTVSWYQQALGQGPQFIFQYYREEENGRGNFPPRFSGLQFPNYSSELNVNALELDDSALYLCASSLGLASMETQYFGPGTRLLVL.

The chain couples TRBV11-2 to TRBJ2-6; D may match TRBD1 or TRBD2 (5 bases each). V was clipped by 5 bases and J by 5 bases, with 19 bases between them. CDR1 SGHAT and CDR2 FQNNGV come from the germline V gene. The CDR3 spans 17 residues. As DNA, the CDR3 is TGTGCCAGCAGCCTCAACCCCGAGGGGCTCTGGGCCAACGTCCTGACTTTC. This translates into CASSLNPEGLWANVLTF.

The V and J genes are TRBV11-2 and TRBJ1-2; D is perhaps TRBD1 (6 bases). CDR3 length equals 14 residues. CDR1 and CDR2 (germline): SGHAT, FQNNGV. Trimming stripped 5 bases from V and 7 bases from J, with 17 bases between. The DNA of the CDR3 is TGTGCCAGCAGCCCGGGAGGGGGGGTGGCTGGCTACACCTTC. Its translation is CASSPGGGVAGYTF.

This clone was counted only a few times. The chain uses TRBV30 and TRBJ1-5; D not resolved. Germline V gene data show CDR1 as GTSNPN and CDR2 as SVGIG (reference sequence). V was shortened by 5 bases and J by 2 bases, with 13 bases between the two germline ends. The CDR3 covers 14 residues. Here the CDR3 reads CAWAREFGNQPQHF. The CDR3 nucleotides are TGTGCCTGGGCTAGGGAGTTCGGCAATCAGCCCCAGCATTTT.

As DNA, the CDR3 is TGTGCCTGCTCCAAGGACAGGGGGAATCAGCCCCAGCATTTT. Translated, it gives CACSKDRGNQPQHF. The chain links TRBV30 to TRBJ1-5; 10 nucleotides match TRBD1. V shed 6 bases and J 4 bases; nucleotides not matched to a gene: 6. The CDR3 runs 14 residues. Germline V gene lookup returns CDR1 GTSNPN and CDR2 SVGIG (reference sequence).

J is TRBJ2-1 and V is TRBV7-2; 16 bases agree with TRBD2. The CDR3 has 15 amino acids. Looked up from germline, CDR1 is SGHTA and CDR2 is FQGNSA. V shed 4 bases, J shed 15 bases, and the junction held 9 bases outside the gene matches. The DNA of the CDR3 is TGTGCCAGCAGCTACCCCGGGACTAGCGGGGGGGAGGGGTTCTTC. This translates into CASSYPGTSGGEGFF.

The chain has TRBV5-1 and TRBJ2-2, with D perhaps matching TRBD2 (5 bases). CDR1 is SGHRS and CDR2 is YFSETQ in the germline V gene. Deletions cut 3 bases from V and 1 base from J, with 10 bases between. The CDR3 has 15 residues. CDR3: CASSSEVQNTGELFF. As DNA, the CDR3 is TGCGCCAGCAGCTCGGAGGTCCAGAACACCGGGGAGCTGTTTTTT.

The genes are TRBV5-8 and TRBJ1-4; unclear D gene. Germline V gene sequence: CDR1 SGHTS, CDR2 YDEGEE. The CDR3 has 14 amino acids. V was clipped by 3 bases and J by 1 base, with 7 bases between them. In DNA, the CDR3 is TGTGCCAGCAGCTCTGGGCGAACTAATGAAAAACTGTTTTTT. This codes for CASSSGRTNEKLFF.

V is TRBV10-3 and J is TRBJ2-5, with a tentative D call TRBD1 (5 bases). Trimming shortened V by 2 bases and J by 1 base, and 11 bases separated the two germline ends. Germline V gene lookup returns CDR1 ENHRY and CDR2 SYGVKD. The CDR3 has 15 residues. The CDR3 protein is CAISEGRGTQETQYF. For the CDR3, the DNA is TGTGCCATCAGTGAGGGAAGGGGCACCCAAGAGACCCAGTACTTC.

The V gene is TRBV19, the J gene TRBJ1-5; possible D gene TRBD1, 6 bases. V gave up 1 base and J gave up 5 bases, with 21 bases separating them. This CDR3 has 18 residues. Germline V gene data show CDR1 as LNHDA and CDR2 as SQIVND (reference sequence). In DNA form, the CDR3 reads TGTGCCAGTAGTATAGGGTCCGGGGGCCGCAGCTTCGATCAGCCCCAGCATTTT. The encoded protein is CASSIGSGGRSFDQPQHF.

The J gene is TRBJ1-1, the V gene TRBV5-1; 11 bases line up with TRBD1. The junction had 4 bases not matched to a gene; V was cut back by 0 bases and J by 0 bases. The CDR3 totals 17 residues. Germline V CDR1 and CDR2: SGHRS, YFSETQ. CDR3 DNA sequence: TGCGCCAGCAGCTTGGCCGGGACAGGGGGTGTGAACACTGAAGCTTTCTTT. It specifies CASSLAGTGGVNTEAFF.

This clone has just a few counts. Compared with germline, one end of the junction differs, possibly owing to a read error. V usage is TRBV18 and J usage is TRBJ1-6; D call uncertain. Germline lookup yields CDR1 KGHSH and CDR2 LQKENI. The length of the CDR3 is 13 residues. CDR3 protein: CASSTPRVPPLHF. The CDR3 DNA reads as TGTGCCAGCTCAACACCGAGGGTGCCGCCCCTCCACTTT.

The chain employs TRBV5-1 and TRBJ2-5; TRBD2 might be the D (5 bases). The CDR3 is 16 amino acids. CDR1 is SGHRS, CDR2 YFSETQ, per germline. Trimming took 0 bases from V and 5 from J, leaving 17 bases between them. The CDR3: CASSLAPFGEGETQYF. In DNA, the CDR3 is TGCGCCAGCAGCTTGGCACCGTTCGGGGAAGGGGAGACCCAGTACTTC.

This clone was picked up a small number of times. The chain joins TRBV19 to TRBJ1-1; perhaps TRBD1 as D (5 bases). The germline gives CDR1 LNHDA, CDR2 SQIVND (reference sequence). This CDR3 contains 15 residues. V lost 7 bases and J lost 3, with 18 bases in between. The CDR3 spells CASIEGPGYYTEAFF. In DNA, the CDR3 is TGTGCCAGTATAGAAGGTCCAGGGTATTACACTGAAGCTTTCTTT.

CDR3 in amino acids: CASSLAPTSGGFNEQFF. The CDR3 DNA follows: TGCGCCAGCAGCTTGGCTCCCACTAGCGGGGGGTTCAATGAGCAGTTCTTC. V is TRBV5-1 and J is TRBJ2-1; 12 bases fit TRBD2. Germline trimming cut 0 bases from V and 6 bases from J; bases unmatched to any gene: 7. The CDR3 is made up of 17 amino acids. Germline V lookup: CDR1 SGHRS, CDR2 YFSETQ.

The chain recombines TRBV7-8 with TRBJ2-1; 15 bases agree with TRBD2. V lost 4 bases to trimming and J lost 11 bases; unmatched junction nucleotides: 9. Germline lookup yields CDR1 SGHVS and CDR2 FQNEAQ. The CDR3 has 16 residues. CDR3 in amino acids: CASSSPRTSGGAKQFF. DNA for the CDR3: TGTGCCAGCAGCTCTCCCCGGACTAGCGGGGGGGCGAAGCAGTTCTTC. Complete variable domain (other parts from reference TRBV7-8 and TRBJ2-1): GAGVSQSPRYKVAKRGQDVALRCDPISGHVSLFWYQQALGQGPEFLTYFQNEAQLDKSGLPSDRFFAERPEGSVSTLKIQRTQQEDSAVYLCASSSPRTSGGAKQFFGPGTRLTVL.

On this clone: The same CDR3 arises from other DNA sequences in this sample as well. This chain connects TRBV5-1 to TRBJ2-3; 12 nucleotides agree with TRBD2. Germline V gene sequence: CDR1 SGHRS, CDR2 YFSETQ. The junction had 3 bases not matched to a gene; V was cut back by 1 base and J by 6 bases. This CDR3 contains 15 residues. CDR3 DNA sequence: TGCGCCAGCAGCTTGCGGACTAGCGGGACTGATACGCAGTATTTT. This translates into CASSLRTSGTDTQYF.

This clone was found a few times. This specimen includes other DNA sequences encoding the same CDR3. This chain links TRBV7-2 with TRBJ2-5; D gene ambiguous. Per germline, CDR1 SGHTA and CDR2 FQGNSA. The length of the CDR3 is 11 residues. Trimming removed 0 bases from V and 5 bases from J, with 1 base in between. The CDR3 DNA reads as TGTGCCAGCAGCTTAGCGGAGACCCAGTACTTC. Its protein product is CASSLAETQYF.

This chain joins TRBV30 and TRBJ1-3; a weak D match, TRBD1 (5 bases). This CDR3 is built from 14 residues. Looked up from germline, CDR1 is GTSNPN and CDR2 is SVGIG (reference sequence). V was trimmed by 2 bases and J by 4 bases, leaving 12 bases between them. CDR3 nucleotide sequence: TGTGCCTGGAGTCCGGCGTGGGGGGGAAACACCATATATTTT. This encodes CAWSPAWGGNTIYF.

CDR3 in DNA: TGTGCCAGCAGTGAAGCTCCGGCCAGGGGGTCCTATAGCAATCAGCCCCAGCATTTT. It translates to CASSEAPARGSYSNQPQHF. This chain links TRBV6-1 with TRBJ1-5; 7 nucleotides match TRBD1. The ends lost 0 bases at V and 0 bases at J; junction bases unmatched: 11. Germline values: CDR1 MNHNS, CDR2 SASEGT. The CDR3 runs 19 residues.

This clone was detected a few times. The rearrangement links TRBV4-3 to TRBJ1-6, with D unclear. This CDR3 is built from 15 residues. V dropped 0 bases and J dropped 5 bases, with 8 bases sitting between them. Germline V lookup: CDR1 LGHNA, CDR2 YSLEER. The CDR3 spells CASSQDGLDNSPLHF. The CDR3 nucleotides are TGCGCCAGCAGCCAAGATGGACTCGATAATTCACCCCTCCACTTT.